These T cell receptor beta chains were read from a single sample in a study of T cell changes during pregnancy in multiple sclerosis. Here immunoSEQ multiplex PCR was the method, and the copy in TCRdb shows in-frame clones only, minus some. This repertoire shows 90,000 to 130,000 clones, approximately 90% found once; its top ten account for less than 2%. Sequencing used peripheral blood, obtained in the third trimester of pregnancy. These receptors were obtained from a female donor with multiple sclerosis, enrolled in a pregnancy study. Each CDR3 is given with its conserved first and last residue. The D gene is left open where the match is weak. Where a row states a size, it is once, few, many or the class of an expanded clone; other rows omit it.

J gene | clone size | V gene | D gene | CDR3 DNA | CDR3 protein
TRBJ2-2 | - | TRBV28 | - | TGTGCCAGCATTCTGACCATACCCTGGAGGGGGCGCCCGAACACCGGGGAGCTGTTTTTT | CASILTIPWRGRPNTGELFF
TRBJ1-2 | - | TRBV27 | TRBD1 | TGTGCCAGCAGTTTATCCCCGACAGGGGGCTATGGCTACACCTTC | CASSLSPTGGYGYTF
TRBJ1-5 | - | TRBV19 | - | TGTGCCAGTAGTATAGGAGCAGGTTTCGGGGGACAGCCCCAGCATTTT | CASSIGAGFGGQPQHF
TRBJ2-7 | - | TRBV11-1 | - | TGTGCCAGCAGCTTAGCTATCTCCTACGAGCAGTACTTC | CASSLAISYEQYF
TRBJ2-2 | - | TRBV6-1 | TRBD2 | TGTGCCAGCAGTGCTAGGCGGGAGGGCACCGGGGAGCTGTTTTTT | CASSARREGTGELFF
TRBJ1-6 | - | TRBV5-6 | TRBD1 | TGTGCCAGCAGCTTAGGGGACAGCAATTCACCCCTCCACTTT | CASSLGDSNSPLHF
TRBJ2-2 | once | TRBV5-1 | TRBD1 | TGCGCCAGCAGCTTGCAGGGGGCGGTTGTCCGGGAGCTGTTTTTT | CASSLQGAVVRELFF
TRBJ1-3 | - | TRBV27 | TRBD1 | TGTGCCAGCAGTGGAGGGGGCAGGGGGATAGGAAACACCATATATTTT | CASSGGGRGIGNTIYF
TRBJ2-5 | few | TRBV7-9 | - | TGTGCCAGTAACACGGGGAGCTTCCAAGAGACCCAGTACTTC | CASNTGSFQETQYF
TRBJ2-7 | - | TRBV18 | - | TGTGCCAGCTCACGAGGACAGTTCCAGTACTTC | CASSRGQFQYF
TRBJ2-2 | - | TRBV28 | - | TGTGCCAGCAGTTTATTGGTCAACTCAGGGTCCGGGGAGCTGTTTTTT | CASSLLVNSGSGELFF
TRBJ2-7 | - | TRBV5-4 | TRBD2 | TGTGCCAGCAGCGATTCAGGGACTAGATCCACCTACGAGCAGTACTTC | CASSDSGTRSTYEQYF
TRBJ2-7 | - | TRBV27 | - | TGTGCCAGCAGTTTAGTCAGGGCTTCCGAGCAGTACTTC | CASSLVRASEQYF
TRBJ1-5 | - | TRBV11-2 | - | TGTGCCAGCAGCTTCGACAGAAATCAGCCCCAGCATTTT | CASSFDRNQPQHF
TRBJ1-5 | - | TRBV5-5 | TRBD1 | TGTGCCAGCAGCGACAGGGGGAGCGCTCAGCCCCAGCATTTT | CASSDRGSAQPQHF
TRBJ2-2 | - | TRBV7-2 | - | TGTGCCAGCAGCTTTTTCTCCGGGGAGCTGTTTTTT | CASSFFSGELFF
TRBJ2-7 | - | TRBV6-1 | TRBD2 | TGTGCCGTATCGCGGCGGGAGGGGTACGAGCAGTACTTC | CAVSRREGYEQYF
TRBJ2-7 | few | TRBV5-1 | - | TGCGCCAGCAGCTTCCAGGGATCCCTCCTCGAGCAGTACTTC | CASSFQGSLLEQYF
TRBJ2-3 | - | TRBV11-3 | - | TGTGCCAGCAGCTTAGAGGCGGCAGATACGCAGTATTTT | CASSLEAADTQYF
TRBJ2-2 | - | TRBV6-1 | - | TGTGCCAGCAGACTGGGCACAGTTAACACCGGGGAGCTGTTTTTT | CASRLGTVNTGELFF
TRBJ1-5 | - | TRBV6-5 | TRBD1 | TGTGCCAGCATCTGGGACAGGGCGACGGCTCAGCCCCAGCATTTT | CASIWDRATAQPQHF
TRBJ1-5 | - | TRBV5-1 | - | TGCGCCAGCAGCTTGGGCAATCCGGATCAGCCCCAGCATTTT | CASSLGNPDQPQHF